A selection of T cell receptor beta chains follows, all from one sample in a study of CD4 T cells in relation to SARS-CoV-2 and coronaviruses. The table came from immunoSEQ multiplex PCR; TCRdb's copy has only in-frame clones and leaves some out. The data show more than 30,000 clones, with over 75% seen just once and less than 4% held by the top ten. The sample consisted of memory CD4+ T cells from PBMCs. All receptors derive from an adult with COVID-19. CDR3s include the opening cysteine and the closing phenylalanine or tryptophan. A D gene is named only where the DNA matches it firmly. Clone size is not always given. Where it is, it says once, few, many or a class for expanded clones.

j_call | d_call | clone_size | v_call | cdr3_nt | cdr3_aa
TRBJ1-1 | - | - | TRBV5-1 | TGCGCCAGCAGCTTGGGACAGAGGAACACTGAAGCTTTCTTT | CASSLGQRNTEAFF
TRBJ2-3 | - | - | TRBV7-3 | TGTGCCAGCAGTATAGAGGGGGGGCTCACAGATACGCAGTATTTT | CASSIEGGLTDTQYF
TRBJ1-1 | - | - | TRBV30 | TGTGCCTGGAGTACTGGGAGGACTGAAGCTTTCTTT | CAWSTGRTEAFF
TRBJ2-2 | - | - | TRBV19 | TGTGCCAGTAGTATAGTTGGGGTTACCGGGGAGCTGTTTTTT | CASSIVGVTGELFF
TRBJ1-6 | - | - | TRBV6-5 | TGTGCCAGCAGACTAACGGGACACGGGATCGAGGTCCTCCACTTT | CASRLTGHGIEVLHF
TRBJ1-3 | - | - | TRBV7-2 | TGTGCCAGCAGCTTAACGAGGGCTGGAAACACCATATATTTT | CASSLTRAGNTIYF
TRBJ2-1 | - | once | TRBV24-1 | TGTGCCACCAGTGATTTAAGGGGACCGGTTCGGATTAAGTTCTTC | CATSDLRGPVRIKFF
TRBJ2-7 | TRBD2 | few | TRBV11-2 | TGTGCCAGCAGCTCAACCGGGACTAGCGGGAGCGGGCAGTACTTC | CASSSTGTSGSGQYF
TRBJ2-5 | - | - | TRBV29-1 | TGCAGCGTTGGTCCCGTGCTACAAGAGACCCAGTACTTC | CSVGPVLQETQYF
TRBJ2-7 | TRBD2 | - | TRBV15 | TGTGCCACCAGCCCGTTTAGCGGGGTCTCCTACGAGCAGTACTTC | CATSPFSGVSYEQYF
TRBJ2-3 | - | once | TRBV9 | TGTGCCAGCAGCGTAGTGGGGGGGCATCGAGATACGCAGTATTTT | CASSVVGGHRDTQYF
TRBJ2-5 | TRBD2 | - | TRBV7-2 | TGTGCCAGCAGCTTAGTAAGCGGGGGACCCCAAGAGACCCAGTACTTC | CASSLVSGGPQETQYF
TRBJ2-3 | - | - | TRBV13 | TGTGCCAGCAGCTTAGTATCGCGGGACCGCGGTACGCAGTATTTT | CASSLVSRDRGTQYF
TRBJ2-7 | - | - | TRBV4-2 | TGTGCCAGCAGCCAAGGGGGGGATACCTACGAGCAGTACTTC | CASSQGGDTYEQYF
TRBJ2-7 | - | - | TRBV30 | TGTGCCTGGTCGGGACAAGCAGTAAACGAGCAGTACTTC | CAWSGQAVNEQYF
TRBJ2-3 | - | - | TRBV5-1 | TGCGCCAGCAGCTTGGTGGTAGTCACAGATACGCAGTATTTT | CASSLVVVTDTQYF
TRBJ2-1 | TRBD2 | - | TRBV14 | TGTGCCAGCACTGGGACTAGCCCCTACAATGAGCAGTTCTTC | CASTGTSPYNEQFF
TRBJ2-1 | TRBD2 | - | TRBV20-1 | TGCAGTGCTAGTTCCGCGGGAGGGCCTCTAAATGAGCAGTTCTTC | CSASSAGGPLNEQFF
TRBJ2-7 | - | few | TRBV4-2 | TGTGCCAGCAGCCAAGATAGGGCAGCCTACGAGCAGTACTTC | CASSQDRAAYEQYF
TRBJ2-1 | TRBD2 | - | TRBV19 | TGTGCCAGTAGTATAGGGACTAGGTTCAATGAGCAGTTCTTC | CASSIGTRFNEQFF
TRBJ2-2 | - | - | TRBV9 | TGTGCCAGCAGCGTAACAGGGACCGGGGAGCTGTTTTTT | CASSVTGTGELFF
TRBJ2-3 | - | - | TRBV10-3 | TGTGCCATAGAACCGGGACAAGACACAGATACGCAGTATTTT | CAIEPGQDTDTQYF
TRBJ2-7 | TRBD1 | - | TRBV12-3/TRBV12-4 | TGTGCCAGCAGGAATCAGGGGGACGAGCAGTACTTC | CASRNQGDEQYF
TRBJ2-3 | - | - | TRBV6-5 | TGTGCCAGCAGTTACCTTGGAGGGAAAGATACGCAGTATTTT | CASSYLGGKDTQYF
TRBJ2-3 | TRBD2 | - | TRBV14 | TGTGCCAGCAGCCAACAAGCGGGACGGACAGATACGCAGTATTTT | CASSQQAGRTDTQYF
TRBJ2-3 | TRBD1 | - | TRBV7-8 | TGTGCCAGCAGGCAGAGACAGGGGCCAGATACGCAGTATTTT | CASRQRQGPDTQYF
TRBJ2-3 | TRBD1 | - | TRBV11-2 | TGTGCCAGCAGCTTGGACAGGGGCATAGATACGCAGTATTTT | CASSLDRGIDTQYF
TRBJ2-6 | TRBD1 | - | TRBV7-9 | TGTGCCAGCAGCGGACAGGCTGCTGGGGCCAACGTCCTGACTTTC | CASSGQAAGANVLTF
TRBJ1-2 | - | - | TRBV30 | TGTGCCTGGAGCAGACACACAGGGTACGGCTACACCTTC | CAWSRHTGYGYTF
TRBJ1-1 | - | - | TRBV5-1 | TGCGCCAGCAGCCTGGGAAGGGGCATTGAAGCTTTCTTT | CASSLGRGIEAFF
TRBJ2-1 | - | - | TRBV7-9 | TGTGCCAGCAGCTTACGGACGTCATCGGGTCCGTACAATGAGCAGTTCTTC | CASSLRTSSGPYNEQFF
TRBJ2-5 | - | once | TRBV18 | TGTGCCAGCTCACCGGTAGGGGGACAAGAGACCCAGTACTTC | CASSPVGGQETQYF
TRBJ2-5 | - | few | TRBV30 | TGTGCCTGGAGTCATAGGGTTCCGGGTTCCCAAGAGACCCAGTACTTC | CAWSHRVPGSQETQYF
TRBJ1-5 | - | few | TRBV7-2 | TGTGCCAGCAGCTTAGCGGATCCCCGACTACAGCCCCAGCATTTT | CASSLADPRLQPQHF
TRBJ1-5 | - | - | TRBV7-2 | TGTGCCAGCAGCCTTCAGAGTTGGGGCTCCAATCAGCCCCAGCATTTT | CASSLQSWGSNQPQHF
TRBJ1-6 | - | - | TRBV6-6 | TGTGCCAGCAGCCGGGGGAGCTCACCCCTCCACTTT | CASSRGSSPLHF
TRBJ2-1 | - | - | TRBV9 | TGTGCCAGCAGCGTTGAAACTTCCGCAGGCAATGAGCAGTTCTTC | CASSVETSAGNEQFF
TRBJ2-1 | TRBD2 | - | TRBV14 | TGTGCCAGCAGCCAGACTAGCGGGAGCTCCTACAATGAGCAGTTCTTC | CASSQTSGSSYNEQFF
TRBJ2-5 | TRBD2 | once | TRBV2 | TGTGCCAGCAGTGAAATGCCGGGACTAGCGGGAGAAAGACGAGAGACCCAGTACTTC | CASSEMPGLAGERRETQYF
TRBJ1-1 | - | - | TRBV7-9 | TGTGCCAGCAGCTTCGAACAGAACACTGAAGCTTTCTTT | CASSFEQNTEAFF
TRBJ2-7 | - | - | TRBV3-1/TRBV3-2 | TGTGCCAGCAGCCGGAGTACAGGGTCCTACGAGCAGTACTTC | CASSRSTGSYEQYF
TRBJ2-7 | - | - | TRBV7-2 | TGTGCCAGCAGCACCTCCTACGAGCAGTACTTC | CASSTSYEQYF
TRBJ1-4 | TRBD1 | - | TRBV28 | TGTGCCAGCAGAGGTACAGGGGGTCGGAATGAAAAACTGTTTTTT | CASRGTGGRNEKLFF
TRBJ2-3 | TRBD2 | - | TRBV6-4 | TGTGCCAGCAGTGAGGTGGCTAGCGGGAGTGTAGATACGCAGTATTTT | CASSEVASGSVDTQYF
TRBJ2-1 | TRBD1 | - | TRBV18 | TGTGCCAGCTCACCAGGGACAGTTTTTGGCAATGAGCAGTTCTTC | CASSPGTVFGNEQFF
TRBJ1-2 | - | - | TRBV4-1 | TGCGCCAGCAGCCAAAATAACTATGGCTACACCTTC | CASSQNNYGYTF
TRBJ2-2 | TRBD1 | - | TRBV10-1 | TGCGCCAGCAGTGAGTCTGGGGGGACAGGGGGCACCGGGGAGCTGTTTTTT | CASSESGGTGGTGELFF
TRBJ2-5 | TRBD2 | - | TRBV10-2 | TGCGCCAGCAGTGATCTAGCGGGAGGTGAGACCCAGTACTTC | CASSDLAGGETQYF